This T cell receptor beta chain stems from a study of blood T cell repertoires in COVID-19. Turning to the study itself: Sites in the United States, Italy and Spain provided acute and convalescent COVID-19 samples. PBMCs, B-cell-depleted T cells, or T cells were the source of the cDNA or gDNA that made up the material.

One Seattle source followed patients from active infection through their disease course. The CDR3 extends over 12 amino acids. The germline CDR1 and CDR2 sequences are LNHNV and YYDKDF (reference sequence). Deletions cut 3 bases from V and 8 bases from J, with 10 bases between. Measured with immunoSEQ multiplex PCR; TCRdb has only the in-frame clones, and not every one. The sample holds 220,000 or so clones, roughly nine tenths seen once. The source material was peripheral blood. The TCR comes from a woman aged 45-60 years with COVID-19, enrolled during active disease. The chain carries TRBV15 and TRBJ1-1, with a weak D call TRBD1 (5 bases). The chain's CDR3 is CATSRVRAEAFF. Written as DNA, the CDR3 is TGTGCCACCAGCAGGGTCAGGGCCGAAGCTTTCTTT.